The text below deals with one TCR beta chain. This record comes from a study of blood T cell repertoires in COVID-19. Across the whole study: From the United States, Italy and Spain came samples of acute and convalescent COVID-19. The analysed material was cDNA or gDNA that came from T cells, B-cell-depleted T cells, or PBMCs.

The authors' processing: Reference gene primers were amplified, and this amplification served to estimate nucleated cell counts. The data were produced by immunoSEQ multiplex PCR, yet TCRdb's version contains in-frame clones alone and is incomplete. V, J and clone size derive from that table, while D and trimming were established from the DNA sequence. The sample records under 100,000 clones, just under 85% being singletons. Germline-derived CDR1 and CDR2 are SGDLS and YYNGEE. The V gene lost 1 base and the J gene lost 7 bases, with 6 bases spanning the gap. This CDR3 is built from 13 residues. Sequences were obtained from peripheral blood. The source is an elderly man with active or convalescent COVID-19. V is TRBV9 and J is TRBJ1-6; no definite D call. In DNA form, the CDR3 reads TGTGCCAGCAGCGTACACACGAATTCACCCCTCCACTTT. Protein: CASSVHTNSPLHF.